This TCR beta chain was identified in a study of glioma-infiltrating T cells. Study-wide findings and caveats: Tissue and blood shared very few CDR3 sequences.

In regard to this clonotype: Its antigen is still unknown.

V lost 1 base and J 4 bases, leaving 10 bases between the germline ends. The CDR3 spans 15 residues. Germline assignment: CDR1 SEHNR and CDR2 FQNEAQ (reference sequence). Amplification of TCR alpha and beta CDR3 regions from RNA used iRepertoire nested multiplex PCR. MiXCR, applied by TCRdb to the multiplex PCR reads, yields one record per CDR3 protein. In the table there are fewer than 110,000 distinct CDR3 sequences, 25% to 30% of which are singletons. The sequenced sample consisted of glioma tissue, nonneoplastic brain tissue, or PBMCs (not recorded which). This sequence was found in a human donor with low-grade glioma or glioblastoma, undergoing nonglioma brain surgery, or in good health (not recorded which). The chain joins TRBV7-9 to TRBJ2-2; maybe TRBD1 (6 bases). The CDR3 spells CASSLGQVSTGELFF. The DNA for the CDR3 is TGTGCCAGCAGCTTAGGACAGGTTTCCACCGGGGAGCTGTTTTTT.